Sequencing of this TCR beta chain was carried out in a study of spatial heterogeneity in lung cancer. Study observations and caveats: Counts that tracked tumor mutation counts were those of expanded intratumoral alpha and beta TCRs. Approximate estimated coverage of tumor T cells amounted to about 7% for alpha and about 13% for beta chains. Expanded TCRs classified as ubiquitous or regional were counted, and these counts tracked ubiquitous and regional nonsynonymous mutations, respectively.

About this clonotype: Its antigen is still unknown. Being off target in a library aimed at alpha chains, this beta chain has a size of little meaning.

The CDR3 loop spans 16 amino acids. Germline values: CDR1 SGHTA, CDR2 FQGNSA. V gave up 10 bases and J gave up 8 bases; unmatched junction bases: 19. In TCRdb, the 5' RACE reads were re-called with MiXCR into one record per CDR3 protein. Among about 13,000 distinct CDR3 sequences listed, approximately 5.6% were seen once. Indicated time point: sample taken at primary tumor resection. This material consisted of lung tumor tissue, taken at surgery. The source of this sequence is a female donor with early-stage non-small cell lung cancer. This rearrangement joins TRBV7-2 to TRBJ1-4; 7 bases agree with TRBD1. CDR3 sequence reads: CATSGTASPGGEKLFF. CDR3 nucleotide sequence: TGTGCCACGTCCGGGACAGCCTCCCCCGGAGGGGAAAAACTGTTTTTT.